This TCR beta chain was sequenced in a study of T cell repertoires and Cas9 in healthy adults. As for the study in general: Characterization of SpCas9-reactive CD4 and CD8 T cells covered multi-effector potency, cytotoxicity and lineage.

TCRdb's copy holds only in-frame clones and misses some; the assay was immunoSEQ multiplex PCR. The sample carries about 22,000 clones, about 89% recorded once. CDR1 is MRHNA and CDR2 is SNTAGT in the germline V gene. The CDR3 loop spans 15 amino acids. Whole-study findings and limits: SpCas9-reactive regulatory T cells reportedly mitigated SpCas9-reactive effector T cells in vitro.

In regard to this clone: The antigen remains unidentified.

Sequencing was done on a sample of CD4+ effector T cells (CD127+, CD25-, CD137-, CD154-) from PBMCs; culture status not recorded. The V gene is TRBV6-4, the J gene TRBJ2-5, with 10 bases matching TRBD2. The last part of the DNA fits TRBJ2-7 better; the J call may be wrong. The TCR originated in a human donor in good health. The CDR3 nucleotides are TGTGCCAGCATAGGACTAGCGGTTATTACCTACGAGCAGTACTTC. Amino acid sequence: CASIGLAVITYEQYF.